The T cell receptor beta chain under discussion was sequenced for a study of blood T cell repertoires in COVID-19. Participants spanned ages about 18 to 95 years and resided in some 22 US areas. Membership in each cohort depended on participant-reported clinical history. Trimming shortened V by 3 bases and J by 9 bases, and 11 bases separated the two germline ends. This CDR3 region has 13 residues. Clones were read by immunoSEQ multiplex PCR, and TCRdb kept only the in-frame ones, dropping some. There are roughly 220,000 clones in the sample; about 86% occur only once, and less than 5% lies in the top ten.

This TCR was sampled from a woman aged 40 to 50 with acute COVID-19. Sequencing was carried out using PBMCs or T cells enriched from blood (not recorded which). The chain couples TRBV12-3 or TRBV12-4 to TRBJ2-2, with D uncertain. CDR3 residues: CASSLSTLRELFF. As DNA, the CDR3 is TGTGCCAGCAGTTTGTCTACTTTAAGGGAGCTGTTTTTT.